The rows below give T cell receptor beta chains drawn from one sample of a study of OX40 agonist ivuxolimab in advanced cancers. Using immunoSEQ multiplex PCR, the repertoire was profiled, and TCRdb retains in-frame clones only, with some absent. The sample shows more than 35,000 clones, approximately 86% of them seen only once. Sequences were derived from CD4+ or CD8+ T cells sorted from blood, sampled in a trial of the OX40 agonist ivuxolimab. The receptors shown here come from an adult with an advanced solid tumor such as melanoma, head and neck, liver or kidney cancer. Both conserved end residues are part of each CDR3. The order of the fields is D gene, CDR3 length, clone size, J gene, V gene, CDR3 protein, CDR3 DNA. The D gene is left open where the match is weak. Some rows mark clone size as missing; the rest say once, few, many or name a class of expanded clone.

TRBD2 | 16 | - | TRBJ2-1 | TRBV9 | CASSARTSGGAREQFF | TGTGCCAGCAGCGCCAGGACTAGCGGGGGGGCCCGAGAGCAGTTCTTC
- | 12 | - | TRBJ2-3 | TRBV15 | CATSRDEDTQYF | TGTGCCACCAGCAGAGATGAGGATACGCAGTATTTT
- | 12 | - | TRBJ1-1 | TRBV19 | CASSIRNTEAFF | TGTGCCAGTAGTATCCGGAACACTGAAGCTTTCTTT
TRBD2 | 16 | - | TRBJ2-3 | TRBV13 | CASSELAGGRTDTQYF | TGTGCCAGCAGCGAACTAGCGGGGGGACGCACAGATACGCAGTATTTT
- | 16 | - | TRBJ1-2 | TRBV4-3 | CASSQDQGRGAKGYTF | TGCGCCAGCAGCCAAGATCAGGGCAGGGGAGCGAAGGGCTACACCTTC
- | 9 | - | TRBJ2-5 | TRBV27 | CASRQTQYF | TGTGCCAGCAGGCAGACCCAGTACTTC
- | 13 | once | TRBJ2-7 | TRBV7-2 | CATAGESSYEQYF | TGTGCCACTGCCGGGGAAAGCTCCTACGAGCAGTACTTC
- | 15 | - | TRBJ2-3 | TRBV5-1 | CASSSRELSTDTQYF | TGCGCCAGCAGCAGCAGGGAGCTAAGCACAGATACGCAGTATTTT
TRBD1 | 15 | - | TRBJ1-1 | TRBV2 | CASRTWTGGNTEAFF | TGTGCCAGCAGAACATGGACAGGGGGCAACACTGAAGCTTTCTTT
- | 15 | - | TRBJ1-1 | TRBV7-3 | CASSGAATGNTEAFF | TGTGCCAGCAGCGGGGCAGCGACAGGGAACACTGAAGCTTTCTTT
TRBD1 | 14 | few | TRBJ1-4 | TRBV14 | CASSQAQGADKLFF | TGTGCCAGCAGCCAGGCCCAGGGGGCAGACAAACTGTTTTTT
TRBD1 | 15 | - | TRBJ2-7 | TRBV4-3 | CASSQDSRGLYEQYF | TGCGCCAGCAGCCAAGATAGTAGGGGGCTGTACGAGCAGTACTTC
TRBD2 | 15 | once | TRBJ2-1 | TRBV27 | CASRTGTSSYNEQFF | TGTGCCAGCAGGACCGGGACTAGCTCCTACAATGAGCAGTTCTTC
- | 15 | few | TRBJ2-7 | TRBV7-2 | CASSFTNDNRYEQYF | TGTGCCAGCAGCTTTACAAATGACAATCGCTACGAGCAGTACTTC
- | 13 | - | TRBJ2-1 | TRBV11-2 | CASSAIRVGEQFF | TGTGCCAGCAGCGCGATAAGGGTCGGGGAGCAGTTCTTC
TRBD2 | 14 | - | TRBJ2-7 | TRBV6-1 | CASSELAGGHEQYF | TGTGCCAGCAGTGAACTAGCGGGAGGGCACGAGCAGTACTTC
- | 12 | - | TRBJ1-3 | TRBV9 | CASSVAGNTIYF | TGTGCCAGCAGCGTAGCTGGAAACACCATATATTTT
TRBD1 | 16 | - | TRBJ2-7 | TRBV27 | CASSYRTGGSSYEQYF | TGTGCCAGCAGTTATAGGACAGGGGGAAGCTCCTACGAGCAGTACTTC
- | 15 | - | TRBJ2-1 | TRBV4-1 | CASSQETGSYNEQFF | TGCGCCAGCAGCCAAGAGACAGGCTCCTACAATGAGCAGTTCTTC
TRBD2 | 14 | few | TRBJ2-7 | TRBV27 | CASSLSGGGYEQYF | TGTGCCAGCAGTTTATCGGGGGGGGGCTACGAGCAGTACTTC
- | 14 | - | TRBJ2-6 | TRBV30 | CAWTARIGANVLTF | TGTGCCTGGACAGCTCGCATCGGGGCCAACGTCCTGACTTTC
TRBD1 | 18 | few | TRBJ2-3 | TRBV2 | CASGDRGPVSAPTDTQYF | TGTGCCAGTGGGGACAGGGGCCCGGTTAGCGCCCCCACAGATACGCAGTATTTT
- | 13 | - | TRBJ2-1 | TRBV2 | CASQAKPYNEQFF | TGTGCCAGTCAGGCTAAGCCCTACAATGAGCAGTTCTTC
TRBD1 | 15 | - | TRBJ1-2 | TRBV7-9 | CASSSPGQISYGYTF | TGTGCCAGCAGCTCCCCGGGACAGATTTCCTATGGCTACACCTTC
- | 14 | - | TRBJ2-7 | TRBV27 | CASSFGQGYYEQYF | TGTGCCAGCAGTTTCGGGCAGGGTTACTACGAGCAGTACTTC
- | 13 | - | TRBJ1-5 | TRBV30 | CAWSPAGNQPQHF | TGTGCCTGGAGTCCGGCCGGCAATCAGCCCCAGCATTTT
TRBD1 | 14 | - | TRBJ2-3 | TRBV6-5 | CASTGQAITDTQYF | TGTGCCAGCACGGGACAGGCCATCACAGATACGCAGTATTTT
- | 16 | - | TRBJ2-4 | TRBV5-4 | CASSFWEFGLTGIQYF | TGTGCCAGCAGCTTCTGGGAATTTGGACTGACGGGTATTCAGTACTTC
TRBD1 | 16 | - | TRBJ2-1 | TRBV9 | CASSVGVTGIGNEQFF | TGTGCCAGCAGCGTAGGTGTGACAGGGATCGGAAATGAGCAGTTCTTC
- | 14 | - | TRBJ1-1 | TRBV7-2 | CASSLDGMNTEAFF | TGTGCCAGCAGCTTAGATGGGATGAACACTGAAGCTTTCTTT
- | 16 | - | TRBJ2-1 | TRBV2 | CASSEGRGERRNEQFF | TGTGCCAGCAGTGAAGGGAGGGGGGAACGGCGCAATGAGCAGTTCTTC
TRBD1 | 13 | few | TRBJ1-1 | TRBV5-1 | CASSTEGDRKAFF | TGCGCCAGCAGCACGGAGGGGGACAGGAAGGCTTTCTTT
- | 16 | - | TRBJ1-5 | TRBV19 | CASSIGHWANDQPQHF | TGTGCCAGTAGTATAGGTCATTGGGCGAACGATCAGCCCCAGCATTTT
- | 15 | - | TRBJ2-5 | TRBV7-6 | CASSLAYRASETQYF | TGTGCCAGCAGCTTAGCTTATAGAGCCTCTGAGACCCAGTACTTC
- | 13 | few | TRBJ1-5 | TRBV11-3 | CASTSRLNQPQHF | TGTGCCAGCACGTCCAGGCTCAATCAGCCCCAGCATTTT
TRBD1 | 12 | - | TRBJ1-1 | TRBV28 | CASSLGQGEAFF | TGTGCCAGCAGTTTGGGACAGGGGGAAGCTTTCTTT
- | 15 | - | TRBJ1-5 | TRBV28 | CASSLFVNGNQPQHF | TGTGCCAGCAGTTTATTTGTAAATGGCAATCAGCCCCAGCATTTT
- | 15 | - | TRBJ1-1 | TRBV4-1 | CASSQEGRSWAEAFF | TGCGCCAGCAGCCAAGAAGGACGGAGTTGGGCTGAAGCTTTCTTT
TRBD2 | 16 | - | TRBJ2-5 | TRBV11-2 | CASSLGLASYRETQYF | TGTGCCAGCAGCTTAGGACTAGCCTCCTATCGGGAGACCCAGTACTTC
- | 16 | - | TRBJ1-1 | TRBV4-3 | CASSLGAGSMNTEAFF | TGCGCCAGCAGCCTGGGGGCGGGGAGCATGAACACTGAAGCTTTCTTT
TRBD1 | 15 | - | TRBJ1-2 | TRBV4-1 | CASSQRDRNNYGYTF | TGCGCCAGCAGCCAGAGGGACAGGAATAACTATGGCTACACCTTC
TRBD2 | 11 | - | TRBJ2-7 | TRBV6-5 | CASSRGDEQYF | TGTGCCAGCAGTCGGGGGGACGAGCAGTACTTC
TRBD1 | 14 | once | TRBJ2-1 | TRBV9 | CASSAGTGRYEQFF | TGTGCCAGCAGCGCCGGGACAGGGAGGTATGAGCAGTTCTTC
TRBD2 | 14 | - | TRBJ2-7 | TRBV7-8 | CASSLVSGQYEQYF | TGTGCCAGCAGCTTAGTTAGCGGGCAATACGAGCAGTACTTC
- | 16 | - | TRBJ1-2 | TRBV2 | CASSEGGHEPNYGYTF | TGTGCCAGCAGTGAAGGGGGGCACGAACCCAACTATGGCTACACCTTC
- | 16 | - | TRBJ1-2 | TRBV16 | CASSQWTARSNYGYTF | TGTGCCAGCAGCCAATGGACAGCGCGGTCTAACTATGGCTACACCTTC
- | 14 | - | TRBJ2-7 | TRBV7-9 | CASSLGLTFYEQYF | TGTGCCAGCAGCTTAGGTCTCACCTTCTACGAGCAGTACTTC
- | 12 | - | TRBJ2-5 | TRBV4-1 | CASSWDGETQYF | TGCGCCAGCAGCTGGGATGGGGAGACCCAGTACTTC
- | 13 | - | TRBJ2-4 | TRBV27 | CASSLAAKNIQYF | TGTGCCAGCAGTTTGGCAGCCAAAAACATTCAGTACTTC
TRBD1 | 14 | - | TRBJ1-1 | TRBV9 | CASSVAGGDTEAFF | TGTGCCAGCAGCGTAGCAGGGGGCGACACTGAAGCTTTCTTT
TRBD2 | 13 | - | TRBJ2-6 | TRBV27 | CASGWGGPPVLTF | TGTGCCAGCGGGTGGGGGGGTCCCCCCGTCCTGACTTTC
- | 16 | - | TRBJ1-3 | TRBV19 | CASSRDMTGSGNTIYF | TGTGCCAGTAGTCGGGACATGACCGGCTCTGGAAACACCATATATTTT